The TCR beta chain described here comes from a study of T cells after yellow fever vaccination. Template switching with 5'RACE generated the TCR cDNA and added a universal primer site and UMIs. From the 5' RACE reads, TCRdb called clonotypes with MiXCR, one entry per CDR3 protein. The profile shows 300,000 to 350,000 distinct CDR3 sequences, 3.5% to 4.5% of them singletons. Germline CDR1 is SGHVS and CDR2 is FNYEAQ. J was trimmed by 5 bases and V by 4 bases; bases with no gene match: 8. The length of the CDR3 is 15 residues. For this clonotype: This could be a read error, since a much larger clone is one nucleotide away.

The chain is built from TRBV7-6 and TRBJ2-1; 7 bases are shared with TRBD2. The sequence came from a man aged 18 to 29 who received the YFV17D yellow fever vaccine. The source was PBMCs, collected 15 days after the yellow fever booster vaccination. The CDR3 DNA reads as TGTGCCAGCAGCTCAGTGGGCGGGGGAAACAATGAGCAGTTCTTC. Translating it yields CASSSVGGGNNEQFF.